In its sample, the clone carrying this T cell receptor beta chain was seen a few times. This entry is derived from a study of T cells after yellow fever vaccination. Looking at the study overall: Researchers used SMART-Seq v4 Ultra Low Input to prepare fractions that had low cell numbers.

V was cut by 0 bases and J by 6 bases, with 5 bases left in between. CDR1 is SGHRS, CDR2 YFSETQ, per germline. CDR3 size: 12 residues. TCRdb analysed the 5' RACE reads with MiXCR anew, one entry per CDR3 protein. The table shows about 58,000 distinct CDR3 sequences, with around 6.5% occurring only once. The sequence was obtained from a man younger than 30 who received the YFV17D yellow fever vaccine. The source material was CD8+ T cells sorted from PBMCs, sampled on the day of the first yellow fever vaccination. This chain joins TRBV5-1 and TRBJ2-3; D gene ambiguous. The CDR3 region has the DNA TGCGCCAGCAGCTTGGCCTCTGATACGCAGTATTTT. Its protein is CASSLASDTQYF.